One sample yielded the 11 T cell receptor beta chains listed below, sequenced in a study of CD8 T cells in Susac syndrome. Random hexamers primed reverse transcription of 0.5 to 1 ug RNA. Using its own MiXCR run on the immunoSEQ multiplex PCR reads, TCRdb lists one record per CDR3 protein. The top ten clones hold approximately 0.15% of a sample with 150,000 to 180,000 distinct CDR3 sequences, nearly 97% of them seen once. Sequenced input: CD8+ T cells from PBMCs. The receptors derive from a human donor with multiple sclerosis.

The chain joins TRBV6-5 to TRBJ1-2; D is unclear. The CDR3 runs to 15 residues. V lost 3 bases and J lost 2, with 13 bases in between. The germline gives CDR1 MNHEY, CDR2 SVGAGI. Here the CDR3 DNA reads TGTGCCAGCAGTTATTCCGACGGGCCGAACTATGGCTACACCTTC. It translates to CASSYSDGPNYGYTF.

The gene calls are TRBV4-1 and TRBJ1-3, with TRBD1 as a possible D gene (5 bases). This CDR3 comprises 13 residues. V lost 8 bases to trimming and J lost 4 bases, with 12 bases between them. Per the germline V gene, CDR1 is MGHRA and CDR2 is YSYEKL. The CDR3 nucleotides read TGCGCCAGCTCCCCGGGGGAGGGAAACACCATATATTTT. This encodes CASSPGEGNTIYF.

This sequence joins TRBV20-1 and TRBJ2-3; 11 bases fit TRBD2. The CDR3 is made up of 18 amino acids. Germline V gene sequence: CDR1 DFQATT, CDR2 SNEGSKA (reference sequence). After removal of 0 bases from V and 4 bases from J, the junction contained 12 bases not matched to a gene. CDR3 DNA sequence: TGCAGTGCTAGAGATCGTTACCTTAGCGGGGGGGCTTCAGATACGCAGTATTTT. Translation: CSARDRYLSGGASDTQYF.

The chain combines TRBV15 with TRBJ2-1, with 13 bases matching TRBD2. The CDR3 has 18 amino acids. Germline lookup yields CDR1 LNHNV and CDR2 YYDKDF (reference sequence). Trimming removed 3 bases from V and 9 bases from J; junction bases left unmatched: 14. The CDR3 DNA reads as TGTGCCACCAGCAGGCCCGGGACTAGCGGGGCTGGTGGAGTTGAGCAGTTCTTC. Amino acids: CATSRPGTSGAGGVEQFF.

This clonotype has just one count. J is TRBJ2-1 and V is TRBV7-9; D is ambiguous. This CDR3 spans 12 amino acids. Germline V lookup: CDR1 SEHNR, CDR2 FQNEAQ (reference sequence). Trimming left V 7 bases short and J 6 bases short, with 10 bases between. The CDR3 nucleotides are TGTGCCAGCACCCCATCCGGCAATGAGCAGTTCTTC. Protein product: CASTPSGNEQFF.

The V gene is TRBV29-1, the J gene TRBJ2-7; weak D call: TRBD1 (5 bases). The CDR3 loop spans 11 amino acids. The V end lost 3 bases, the J end lost 3 bases, and 6 bases lay between the germline ends. Per germline, CDR1 SQVTM and CDR2 ANQGSEA. The CDR3 protein is CSVETVYEQYF. The CDR3 DNA follows: TGCAGCGTTGAGACAGTCTACGAGCAGTACTTC.

J is TRBJ2-7 and V is TRBV27; TRBD1 might be the D (6 bases). With 6 bases removed from V and 5 bases from J, the gap between germline ends came to 17 bases. From germline, CDR1 is MNHEY and CDR2 SMNVEV (reference sequence). This CDR3 has 14 residues. The CDR3: CASSWGGRGNEQYF. As DNA, the CDR3 is TGTGCCAGCAGCTGGGGCGGCAGGGGTAACGAGCAGTACTTC.

The J gene is TRBJ2-2, the V gene TRBV9; D not resolved. The germline V gene encodes CDR1 SGDLS and CDR2 YYNGEE. Trimming pared 4 bases from V and 6 bases from J, leaving 10 bases between. The CDR3 runs 13 residues. CDR3 region: CASSPGEPGELFF. CDR3 bases: TGTGCCAGCAGCCCGGGTGAGCCCGGGGAGCTGTTTTTT.

The chain combines TRBV3-1 with TRBJ2-1; 14 positions agree with TRBD2. J was trimmed by 8 bases and V by 2 bases; bases with no gene match: 11. The CDR3 spans 18 residues. CDR1 is LGHDT, CDR2 YNNKEL, per germline (reference sequence). The CDR3 reads CASSQPRLAGGVPHEQFF. Written as DNA, the CDR3 is TGTGCCAGCAGCCAACCGCGACTAGCGGGGGGGGTCCCCCATGAGCAGTTCTTC.

The V and J genes are TRBV4-1 and TRBJ2-7; D gene uncertain. Germline assignment: CDR1 MGHRA and CDR2 YSYEKL. V lost 0 bases and J lost 2, with 11 bases in between. The CDR3 is 15 residues long. CDR3 loop: CASSQDYPETYEQYF. CDR3 coding DNA: TGCGCCAGCAGCCAAGATTACCCCGAAACCTACGAGCAGTACTTC.

This clonotype was seen just once. The J gene is TRBJ2-1, the V gene TRBV18; D unclear. This CDR3 has 12 amino acids. Trimming took off 0 bases at V and 10 bases at J, with 7 bases between the two ends. Germline V gene lookup returns CDR1 KGHSH and CDR2 LQKENI. The CDR3 loop reads CASSPPSDEQFF. The CDR3 bases are TGTGCCAGCTCACCACCGAGTGACGAGCAGTTCTTC.